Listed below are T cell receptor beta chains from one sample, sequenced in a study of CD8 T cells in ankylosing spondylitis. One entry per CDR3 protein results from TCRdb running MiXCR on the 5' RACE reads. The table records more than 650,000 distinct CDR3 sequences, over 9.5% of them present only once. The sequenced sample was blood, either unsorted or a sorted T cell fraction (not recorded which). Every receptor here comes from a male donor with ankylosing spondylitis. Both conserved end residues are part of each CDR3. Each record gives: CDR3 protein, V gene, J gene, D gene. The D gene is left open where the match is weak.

cdr3_aa: CATSDRGGARTGELFF
v_call: TRBV24-1
j_call: TRBJ2-2
d_call: TRBD2

cdr3_aa: CASSPGLLAFGTQYF
v_call: TRBV7-2
j_call: TRBJ2-3
d_call: NA

cdr3_aa: CSVGIRFGTDTQYF
v_call: TRBV29-1
j_call: TRBJ2-3
d_call: NA

cdr3_aa: CASSSYRDREAFF
v_call: TRBV11-1
j_call: TRBJ1-1
d_call: NA

cdr3_aa: CATSRDALRNTEAFF
v_call: TRBV15
j_call: TRBJ1-1
d_call: NA

cdr3_aa: CAISETGGSQPQHF
v_call: TRBV10-3
j_call: TRBJ1-5
d_call: NA

cdr3_aa: CASSPPRNYDKQYF
v_call: TRBV7-2
j_call: TRBJ2-7
d_call: NA

cdr3_aa: CASRKIQGQDTQYF
v_call: TRBV7-6
j_call: TRBJ2-3
d_call: NA

cdr3_aa: CASSQEGTRHLNTEAFF
v_call: TRBV3-1
j_call: TRBJ1-1
d_call: NA

cdr3_aa: CASSQMTLNIQYF
v_call: TRBV3-1
j_call: TRBJ2-4
d_call: NA

cdr3_aa: CATSNGDQPQHF
v_call: TRBV15
j_call: TRBJ1-5
d_call: NA

cdr3_aa: CSAGAGPWDEQFF
v_call: TRBV20-1
j_call: TRBJ2-1
d_call: TRBD2

cdr3_aa: CASSDRQGPADTQYF
v_call: TRBV6-2/TRBV6-3
j_call: TRBJ2-3
d_call: TRBD1

cdr3_aa: CATRRGSSTDTQYF
v_call: TRBV7-9
j_call: TRBJ2-3
d_call: NA

cdr3_aa: CASSRAHLEYGYTF
v_call: TRBV28
j_call: TRBJ1-2
d_call: NA

cdr3_aa: CASSYGSADYNEQFF
v_call: TRBV6-5
j_call: TRBJ2-1
d_call: NA

cdr3_aa: CASSPQQGVYGYTF
v_call: TRBV9
j_call: TRBJ1-2
d_call: NA

cdr3_aa: CSARDNGFIADTDTQYF
v_call: TRBV20-1
j_call: TRBJ2-3
d_call: NA